The source of this T cell receptor (beta chain) is a study of blood T cell repertoires in COVID-19. Looking at the study overall: Some COVID-19 samples were acute and others convalescent; all came from the United States, Italy and Spain.

Here immunoSEQ multiplex PCR was the method, and the copy in TCRdb shows in-frame clones only, minus some. The sample lists roughly 240,000 clones, roughly four fifths seen once, with approximately 4.5% in the top ten. V was pared by 1 base and J by 4 bases, with 16 bases between. Germline CDR1 is SEHNR and CDR2 is FQNEAQ (reference sequence). The CDR3 has 16 amino acids. The sequence was collected from an older woman with acute or convalescent COVID-19. The rearrangement uses TRBV7-9 and TRBJ1-1, with D tentatively TRBD1 (6 bases). What was sequenced was peripheral blood. In DNA, the CDR3 is TGTGCCAGCAGCTTAGGATCTAGGGGGTTTGGCACTGAAGCTTTCTTT. It specifies CASSLGSRGFGTEAFF.